These 6 T cell receptor beta chains originate from one sample sequenced in a study of sequential checkpoint blockade in melanoma (dated by TCRdb to between 2018 and 2021). The treatment or condition label here, explained by the study, means: randomized to nivolumab then ipilimumab (arm A) or the reverse (arm B). Library generation was performed with the immunoSEQ multiplex PCR assay. TCRdb's version of the immuneACCESS table is confined to in-frame rearrangements and falls short of the full clone set. An unresolved V gene accounts for under half of the shortfall where checked; the remainder is of unknown origin. In all, the sample holds 13,000 or so clones, and 70% to 85% of those were seen once. 7.5% of the sample is held by the ten biggest clonotypes. Sequenced material: CD8+ T cells sorted from blood (inferred from file names), taken from a patient given nivolumab and ipilimumab in sequence. The source of these receptors is a human donor with melanoma.

The chain combines TRBV29-1 with TRBJ2-7, with D tentatively TRBD1 (6 bases). The CDR3 runs 14 residues. The V gene lost 0 bases and the J gene lost 4 bases, with 13 bases spanning the gap. From germline, CDR1 is SQVTM and CDR2 ANQGSEA. CDR3 sequence: CSVEDQGMGYEQYF. In DNA, the CDR3 is TGCAGCGTTGAAGACCAGGGGATGGGTTACGAGCAGTACTTC.

The chain combines TRBV4-1 with TRBJ1-1; D unresolved. The CDR3 runs to 13 residues. V was cut by 4 bases and J by 10 bases, with 16 bases left in between. The germline gives CDR1 MGHRA, CDR2 YSYEKL. The CDR3 spells CASSLVASGPAFF. The CDR3 nucleotides read TGCGCCAGCAGCCTAGTAGCGTCCGGGCCAGCTTTCTTT.

The chain employs TRBV30 and TRBJ1-1; 11 nucleotides align to TRBD1. With 4 bases clipped from V and 3 bases from J, the junction kept 13 bases outside the gene matches. This CDR3 has 17 amino acids. Germline-derived CDR1 and CDR2 are GTSNPN and SVGIG (reference sequence). CDR3 coding DNA: TGTGCCTGGAATATTATAGGACAGGGGGCACGGGACACTGAAGCTTTCTTT. Translation gives CAWNIIGQGARDTEAFF.

The chain carries TRBV6-4 and TRBJ2-2; TRBD1 is a possible D gene (5 bases). Between the trimmed V and J ends, which lost 0 bases and 1 base, there was a span of 6 bases. The CDR3 has 15 amino acids. Germline V gene lookup returns CDR1 MRHNA and CDR2 SNTAGT. CDR3 loop: CASSDSQGNTGELFF. The CDR3 nucleotides read TGTGCCAGCAGTGACTCCCAGGGGAACACCGGGGAGCTGTTTTTT.

The rearrangement joins TRBV4-1 to TRBJ2-4; 9 bases fit TRBD1. The V gene end was trimmed by 5 bases and the J gene end by 5 bases; junction bases not matched to a gene: 4. In germline, CDR1 is MGHRA, CDR2 YSYEKL. This CDR3 spans 14 amino acids. The CDR3 loop reads CASSKRQGENIQYF. CDR3 nucleotide sequence: TGCGCCAGCAGCAAGAGACAGGGGGAAAACATTCAGTACTTC.

The chain has TRBV5-1 and TRBJ1-1, with D unresolved. The length of the CDR3 is 14 residues. V lost 1 base and J 3 bases, leaving 10 bases between the germline ends. Germline CDR1 is SGHRS and CDR2 is YFSETQ. The CDR3 protein is CASSLLPGDTEAFF. The DNA of the CDR3 is TGCGCCAGCAGCTTGTTACCGGGAGACACTGAAGCTTTCTTT.